Below are 2 T cell receptor beta chains sequenced from a single sample in a study of CD4 T cells in relation to SARS-CoV-2 and coronaviruses (dated by TCRdb to the early 2020s). The protocol used for the library was the immunoSEQ multiplex PCR assay. The table was pulled from immuneACCESS by TCRdb, which kept in-frame rearrangements only. Such tables lose some clones; where checked, under half of the loss comes from unresolved V genes, and the rest has no known cause. For this sample the table gives approximately 70,000 clones, of which approximately 95% were detected only once. The ten largest clones take up approximately 0.21% of the sample. CD4+ T cells from unexposed donors were collected before the COVID-19 pandemic (2011-2018). The sequenced sample was naive CD4+ T cells from PBMCs. The label giving this sample's cell subset or site can be read as: naive CD4+ T cells isolated by negative enrichment. These receptors were collected from a human donor in good health.

This chain links TRBV20-1 with TRBJ1-2; D is ambiguous. The germline V gene encodes CDR1 DFQATT and CDR2 SNEGSKA (reference sequence). The CDR3 extends over 11 amino acids. Trimming stripped 4 bases from V and 4 bases from J, with 7 bases between. The CDR3 nucleotides read TGCAGTGCTAACCAGCTCTATGGCTACACCTTC. This gives the protein CSANQLYGYTF.

This chain connects TRBV25-1 to TRBJ1-2; weak D call: TRBD1 (5 bases). V lost 4 bases and J lost 3, with 18 bases in between. This CDR3 is 16 amino acids long. Germline V gene lookup returns CDR1 MGHDK and CDR2 SYGVNS. CDR3 sequence reads: CASSGFGVDIYYGYTF. CDR3 nucleotide sequence: TGTGCCAGCAGTGGATTCGGGGTGGACATCTACTATGGCTACACCTTC.